A single sample gave rise to the 22 T cell receptor beta chains below, sequenced in a study of T cell repertoires in cytomegalovirus infection. These receptors' targets are unknown. TCRdb recomputed calls from the reads with MiXCR, one row per CDR3 protein. Of 450,000 to 550,000 distinct CDR3 sequences in the sample, about 44% are singletons; the top ten hold roughly two fifths. The material was cultured PBMCs, obtained from culture after CMV antigen stimulation. Receptors were obtained from a human donor in good health (CMV status not recorded). Some clones in this sample may be carry-over from other donors' samples.

The chain couples TRBV7-9 to TRBJ2-5; D is possibly TRBD2 (6 bases). Germline loops: CDR1 SEHNR, CDR2 FQNEAQ (reference sequence). The germline V and J ends were trimmed by 6 bases and 4 bases, with 30 bases remaining between them. This CDR3 contains 19 residues. CDR3 in amino acids: CASRPALGRLGTSGETQYF. DNA of the CDR3: TGTGCCAGCAGACCGGCCCTAGGGAGGCTTGGAACAAGCGGAGAGACCCAGTACTTC.

This chain links TRBV12-3 or TRBV12-4 with TRBJ1-1, with D unresolved. The CDR3 is 13 amino acids. V shed 11 bases and J shed 1 base, with 14 bases lying between them. The CDR3 DNA follows: TGTGCCGTCCAGTATACCTGGAACACTGAAGCTTTCTTT. Translated, it gives CAVQYTWNTEAFF.

A remark on this clonotype: Germline and junction disagree at one end, which may indicate a read error. This sequence joins TRBV7-2 and TRBJ2-3; no definite D call. The germline CDR1 and CDR2 sequences are SGHTA and FQGNSA. The CDR3 spans 12 residues. The CDR3 loop is CASSFSKDTQNF. The DNA for the CDR3 is TGTGCCAGCAGCTTTAGCAAAGATACGCAGAATTTT.

The chain links TRBV20-1 to TRBJ2-1, with 8 nucleotides matching TRBD1. Looked up from germline, CDR1 is DFQATT and CDR2 is SNEGSKA (reference sequence). The length of the CDR3 is 17 residues. V shed 5 bases, J shed 3 bases, and the junction held 15 bases outside the gene matches. DNA of the CDR3: TGCAGTGCTGGGCGGGGATCAGGGGGCTCAGGCTACAATGAGCAGTTCTTC. Protein sequence: CSAGRGSGGSGYNEQFF.

The J gene is TRBJ2-1, the V gene TRBV6-2 or TRBV6-3, with D perhaps given as TRBD1 or TRBD2 (6 bases each). CDR1 MNHEY and CDR2 SVGEGT come from the germline V gene. Deletions cut 7 bases from V and 7 bases from J, with 23 bases between. This CDR3 has 16 amino acids. Here the CDR3 reads CASTRGGGLGSNEQFF. The CDR3 bases are TGTGCCAGCACCCGTGGAGGGGGTCTGGGGTCGAATGAGCAGTTCTTC.

J is TRBJ2-3 and V is TRBV7-3, with 11 bases matching TRBD2. Trimming removed 8 bases from V and 2 bases from J; junction bases left unmatched: 6. This CDR3 is built from 15 residues. Germline lookup yields CDR1 SGHTA and CDR2 FQGTGA. The CDR3 DNA reads as TGTGCCAGCTGCCCGACTAGCGGGAACACAGATACGCAGTATTTT. This codes for CASCPTSGNTDTQYF.

This clonotype has only a few counts. The chain links TRBV6-1 to TRBJ2-6; D remains unclear. The V gene's germline CDR1 is MNHNS and CDR2 SASEGT. This CDR3 region has 15 residues. Deletions cut 1 base from V and 3 bases from J, with 7 bases between. The CDR3 nucleotides are TGTGCCAGCAGTGAAGGGTCCTTTGGGGCCAACGTCCTGACTTTC. It translates to CASSEGSFGANVLTF.

The rearrangement joins TRBV7-9 to TRBJ2-1; D not resolved. Germline CDR1 and CDR2: SEHNR and FQNEAQ (reference sequence). The CDR3 covers 17 residues. Deletions cut 6 bases from V and 0 bases from J, with 18 bases between. CDR3 in DNA: TGTGCCAGCAGTTCAGCTGGGCGCTCCAGCTCCTACAATGAGCAGTTCTTC. The encoded protein is CASSSAGRSSSYNEQFF.

This clonotype was observed a few times. This rearrangement joins TRBV7-9 to TRBJ1-1; maybe TRBD1 (5 bases). In germline, CDR1 is SEHNR, CDR2 FQNEAQ (reference sequence). Trimming removed 11 bases at V and 5 bases at J, with 18 bases between. The CDR3 runs to 13 residues. Here the CDR3 DNA reads TGTGCCGCGAGGGGCAACTGGGCGACTGAAGCTTTCTTT. Translation: CAARGNWATEAFF.

This clonotype has more than one count but fewer than ten. The CDR3 protein is CASSAPGKKEQFF. The CDR3 DNA is TGTGCCAGCAGCGCCCCGGGTAAGAAAGAGCAGTTCTTC. The J gene is TRBJ2-1, the V gene TRBV11-2, with unresolved D. V gave up 5 bases and J gave up 10 bases, with 15 bases separating them. The CDR3 consists of 13 residues. Germline assignment: CDR1 SGHAT and CDR2 FQNNGV.

V gene TRBV19 combines with J gene TRBJ2-5; 10 nucleotides match TRBD2. V shed 2 bases, J shed 1 base, and the junction held 10 bases outside the gene matches. The CDR3 has 18 residues. Looked up from germline, CDR1 is LNHDA and CDR2 is SQIVND (reference sequence). CDR3 DNA: TGTGCCAGTAGTATAATTGGCCCGGGACTAGCGACCCAAGAGACCCAGTACTTC. It translates to CASSIIGPGLATQETQYF. Full variable domain (rest looked up from reference TRBV19 and TRBJ2-5): DGGITQSPKYLFRKEGQNVTLSCEQNLNHDAMYWYRQDPGQGLRLIYYSQIVNDFQKGDIAEGYSVSREKKESFPLTVTSAQKNPTAFYLCASSIIGPGLATQETQYFGPGTRLLVL.

This clonotype appeared a few times. The V and J genes are TRBV7-2 and TRBJ2-1; TRBD2 might be the D (6 bases). V shed 1 base and J shed 8 bases, with 15 bases lying between them. The CDR3 runs 15 residues. CDR1 is SGHTA, CDR2 FQGNSA, per germline. CDR3 in amino acids: CASSLGGLLFDEQFF. The CDR3 bases are TGTGCCAGCAGCTTAGGGGGACTCCTTTTCGATGAGCAGTTCTTC.

Here the CDR3 DNA reads TGTGCCAGCAGCCCCAGGGAACACTATGGCTACACCTTC. It is translated as CASSPREHYGYTF. The chain joins TRBV6-5 to TRBJ1-2; a weak D match, TRBD1 (5 bases). Germline V gene sequence: CDR1 MNHEY, CDR2 SVGAGI. The CDR3 contains 13 residues. The germline V and J ends were trimmed by 6 bases and 3 bases, with 11 bases remaining between them.

This chain connects TRBV20-1 to TRBJ1-1, with D tentatively TRBD1 (5 bases). The CDR3 has 14 residues. The germline CDR1 and CDR2 sequences are DFQATT and SNEGSKA (reference sequence). Trimming left V 3 bases short and J 5 bases short, with 16 bases between. CDR3 amino acids: CSARDPPRGTEAFF. CDR3 DNA: TGCAGTGCTAGGGATCCTCCGAGGGGTACTGAAGCTTTCTTT.

The J gene is TRBJ2-7, the V gene TRBV6-1; possible D gene TRBD1, 7 bases. V lost 6 bases to trimming and J lost 3 bases, with 15 bases between them. Germline CDR1 is MNHNS and CDR2 is SASEGT. This CDR3 region has 14 residues. The CDR3 DNA follows: TGTGCCAGCAGCCTGGAGGGACAGAACTACGAGCAGTACTTC. Translated, it gives CASSLEGQNYEQYF.

This rearrangement joins TRBV20-1 to TRBJ1-5; 8 nucleotides align to TRBD1. The J segment lost 9 bases and the V segment lost 3 bases, leaving 7 bases of the junction unmatched. Germline CDR1 DFQATT, CDR2 SNEGSKA (reference sequence). CDR3 length: 13 residues. The CDR3 loop reads CSASRTGQGPQHF. As DNA, the CDR3 is TGCAGTGCTAGCCGCACCGGACAGGGGCCCCAGCATTTT.

CDR3 amino acids: CASRLSPTPTDTQYF. The DNA for the CDR3 is TGTGCCAGTAGACTCTCCCCTACACCCACAGATACGCAGTATTTT. The genes are TRBV19 and TRBJ2-3; D ambiguous. The germline V gene encodes CDR1 LNHDA and CDR2 SQIVND (reference sequence). V was shortened by 6 bases and J by 2 bases, with 15 bases between the two germline ends. There are 15 residues in the CDR3.

This clonotype was counted only a few times. The chain joins TRBV29-1 to TRBJ2-2, with 8 bases identical to TRBD1. V shed 7 bases, J shed 5 bases, and the junction held 9 bases outside the gene matches. Per germline, CDR1 SQVTM and CDR2 ANQGSEA. This CDR3 region has 14 residues. The chain's CDR3 is CSGARQGSTGELFF. The CDR3 nucleotides are TGCAGCGGGGCTAGACAGGGGAGTACCGGGGAGCTGTTTTTT.

The rearrangement uses TRBV7-2 and TRBJ2-1, with a tentative D call TRBD1 (7 bases). The CDR3 spans 15 residues. Germline V CDR1 and CDR2: SGHTA, FQGNSA. V was cut by 5 bases and J by 6 bases, with 17 bases left in between. CDR3 protein: CASSTGGGAGNEQFF. The CDR3 nucleotides are TGTGCCAGCAGCACCGGAGGGGGCGCAGGCAATGAGCAGTTCTTC.

This clonotype showed up just a few times. The J gene is TRBJ1-6, the V gene TRBV7-8; no reliable D call. V was cut by 5 bases and J by 10 bases, with 15 bases left in between. This CDR3 is 14 amino acids long. The germline CDR1 and CDR2 sequences are SGHVS and FQNEAQ. The CDR3: CASSRTRSQSPLHF. The CDR3, as DNA: TGTGCCAGCAGCCGAACCCGTTCCCAATCACCCCTCCACTTT. The full variable domain, its missing parts supplied by reference TRBV7-8 and TRBJ1-6, is GAGVSQSPRYKVAKRGQDVALRCDPISGHVSLFWYQQALGQGPEFLTYFQNEAQLDKSGLPSDRFFAERPEGSVSTLKIQRTQQEDSAVYLCASSRTRSQSPLHFGNGTRLTVT.

This clonotype was observed a handful of times. The DNA of the CDR3 is TGTGCCAGCATCCAGGGGTCTTCTGGAAACACCATATATTTT. Protein: CASIQGSSGNTIYF. The chain joins TRBV6-1 to TRBJ1-3; perhaps TRBD1 as D (6 bases). The ends were cut back, 7 bases at V and 1 base at J, with 11 bases in the middle. Germline assignment: CDR1 MNHNS and CDR2 SASEGT. This CDR3 has 14 amino acids.

This clonotype was observed a few times. The chain is built from TRBV7-2 and TRBJ2-7; no definite D call. This CDR3 is built from 15 residues. The germline V gene has CDR1 SGHTA and CDR2 FQGNSA. The V and J ends lost 5 bases and 0 bases respectively, with 14 bases between them. The CDR3 is CASSRIPTPSYEQYF. The CDR3 nucleotides read TGTGCCAGCAGCAGAATACCGACACCCTCCTACGAGCAGTACTTC.